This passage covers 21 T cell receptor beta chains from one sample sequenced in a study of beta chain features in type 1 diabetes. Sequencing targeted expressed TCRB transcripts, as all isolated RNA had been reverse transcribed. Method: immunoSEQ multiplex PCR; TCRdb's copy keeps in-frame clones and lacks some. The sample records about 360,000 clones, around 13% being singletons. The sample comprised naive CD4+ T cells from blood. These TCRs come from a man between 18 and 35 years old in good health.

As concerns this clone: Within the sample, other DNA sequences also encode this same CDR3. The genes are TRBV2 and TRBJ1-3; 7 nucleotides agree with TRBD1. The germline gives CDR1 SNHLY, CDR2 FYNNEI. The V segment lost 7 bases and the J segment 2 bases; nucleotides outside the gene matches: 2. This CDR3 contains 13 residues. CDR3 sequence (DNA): TGTGCCAGCACGACAGGGCCTGGAAACACCATATATTTT. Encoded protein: CASTTGPGNTIYF.

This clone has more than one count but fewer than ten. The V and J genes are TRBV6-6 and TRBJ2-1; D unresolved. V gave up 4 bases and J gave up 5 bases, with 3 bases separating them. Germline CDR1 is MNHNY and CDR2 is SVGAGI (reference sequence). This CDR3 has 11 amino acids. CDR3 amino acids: CASSFDNEQFF. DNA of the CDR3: TGTGCCAGCAGTTTCGACAATGAGCAGTTCTTC.

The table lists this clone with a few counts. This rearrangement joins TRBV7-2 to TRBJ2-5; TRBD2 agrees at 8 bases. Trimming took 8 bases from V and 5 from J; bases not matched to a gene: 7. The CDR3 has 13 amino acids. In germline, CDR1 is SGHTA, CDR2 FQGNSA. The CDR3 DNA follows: TGTGCCAGCTCCCCTCCGGGGGGGGAGACCCAGTACTTC. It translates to CASSPPGGETQYF.

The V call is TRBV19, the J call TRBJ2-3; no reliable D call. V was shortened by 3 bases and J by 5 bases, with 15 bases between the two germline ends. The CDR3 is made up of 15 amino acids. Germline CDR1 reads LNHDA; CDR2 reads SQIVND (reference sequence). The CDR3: CASSMAVGDLDTQYF. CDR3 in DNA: TGTGCCAGTAGTATGGCGGTCGGAGACTTAGATACGCAGTATTTT.

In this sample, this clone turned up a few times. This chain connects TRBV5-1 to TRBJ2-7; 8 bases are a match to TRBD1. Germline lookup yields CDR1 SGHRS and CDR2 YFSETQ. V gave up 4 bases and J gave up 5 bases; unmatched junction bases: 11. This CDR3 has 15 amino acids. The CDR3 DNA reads TGCGCCAGCAGCAGCCGGACAGGGCCGGGAGACGAGCAGTACTTC. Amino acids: CASSSRTGPGDEQYF.

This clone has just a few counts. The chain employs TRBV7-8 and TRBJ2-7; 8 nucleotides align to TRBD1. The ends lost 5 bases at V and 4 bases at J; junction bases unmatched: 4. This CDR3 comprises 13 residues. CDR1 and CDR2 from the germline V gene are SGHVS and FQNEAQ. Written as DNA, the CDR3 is TGTGCCAGCAGCGTGACAGGGGCGTACGAGCAGTACTTC. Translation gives CASSVTGAYEQYF.

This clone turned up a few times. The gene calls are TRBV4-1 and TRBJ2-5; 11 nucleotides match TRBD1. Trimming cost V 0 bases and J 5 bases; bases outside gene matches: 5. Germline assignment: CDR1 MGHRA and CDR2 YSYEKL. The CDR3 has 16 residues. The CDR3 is CASSQDGTGGGETQYF. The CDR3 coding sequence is TGCGCCAGCAGCCAAGATGGGACAGGGGGAGGGGAGACCCAGTACTTC.

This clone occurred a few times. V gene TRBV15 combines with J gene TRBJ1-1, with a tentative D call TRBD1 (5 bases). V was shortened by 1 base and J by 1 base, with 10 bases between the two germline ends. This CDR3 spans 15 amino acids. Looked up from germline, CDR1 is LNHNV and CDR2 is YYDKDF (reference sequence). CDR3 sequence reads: CATSRGGTGNTEAFF. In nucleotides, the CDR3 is TGTGCCACCAGCAGAGGCGGGACGGGGAACACTGAAGCTTTCTTT.

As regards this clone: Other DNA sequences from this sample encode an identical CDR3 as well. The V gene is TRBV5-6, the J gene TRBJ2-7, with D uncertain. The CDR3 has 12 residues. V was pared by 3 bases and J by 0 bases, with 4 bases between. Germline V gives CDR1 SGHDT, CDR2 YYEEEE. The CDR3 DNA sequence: TGTGCCAGCAGCTCCTCCTCCTACGAGCAGTACTTC. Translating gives CASSSSSYEQYF.

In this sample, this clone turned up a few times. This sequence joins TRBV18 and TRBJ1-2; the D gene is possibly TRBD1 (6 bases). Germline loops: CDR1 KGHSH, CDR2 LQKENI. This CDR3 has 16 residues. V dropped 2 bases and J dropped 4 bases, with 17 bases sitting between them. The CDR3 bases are TGTGCCAGCTCACCAATTTCGAGTCAGGGGAGCTATGGCTACACCTTC. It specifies CASSPISSQGSYGYTF.

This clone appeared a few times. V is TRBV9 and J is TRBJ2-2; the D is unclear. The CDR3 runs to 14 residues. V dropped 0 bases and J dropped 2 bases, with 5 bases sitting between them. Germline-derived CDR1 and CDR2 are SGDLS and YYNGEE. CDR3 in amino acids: CASSVDYNTGELFF. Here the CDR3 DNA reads TGTGCCAGCAGCGTAGACTATAACACCGGGGAGCTGTTTTTT. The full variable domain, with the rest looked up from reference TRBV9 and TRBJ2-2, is DSGVTQTPKHLITATGQRVTLRCSPRSGDLSVYWYQQSLDQGLQFLIQYYNGEERAKGNILERFSAQQFPDLHSELNLSSLELGDSALYFCASSVDYNTGELFFGEGSRLTVL.

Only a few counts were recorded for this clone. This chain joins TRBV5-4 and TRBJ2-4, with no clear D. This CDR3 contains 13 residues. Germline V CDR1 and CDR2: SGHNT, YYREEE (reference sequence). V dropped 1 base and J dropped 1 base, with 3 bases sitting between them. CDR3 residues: CASSLSAKNIQYF. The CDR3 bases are TGTGCCAGCAGCTTGAGCGCCAAAAACATTCAGTACTTC. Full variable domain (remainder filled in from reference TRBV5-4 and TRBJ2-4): ETGVTQSPTHLIKTRGQQVTLRCSSQSGHNTVSWYQQALGQGPQFIFQYYREEENGRGNFPPRFSGLQFPNYSSELNVNALELDDSALYLCASSLSAKNIQYFGAGTRLSVL.

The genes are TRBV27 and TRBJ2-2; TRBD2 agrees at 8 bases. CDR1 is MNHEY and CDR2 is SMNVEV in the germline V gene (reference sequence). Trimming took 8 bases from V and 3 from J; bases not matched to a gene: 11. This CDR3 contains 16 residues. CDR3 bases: TGTGCCAGCCGCGGGGGAGGACTAGCACACACCGGGGAGCTGTTTTTT. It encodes CASRGGGLAHTGELFF.

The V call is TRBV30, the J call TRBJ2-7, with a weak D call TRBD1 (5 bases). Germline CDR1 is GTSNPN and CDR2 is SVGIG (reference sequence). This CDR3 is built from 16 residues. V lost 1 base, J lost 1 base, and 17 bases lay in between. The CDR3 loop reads CAWSALTGQTSYEQYF. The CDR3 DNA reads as TGTGCCTGGAGTGCCCTCACAGGCCAGACATCCTACGAGCAGTACTTC.

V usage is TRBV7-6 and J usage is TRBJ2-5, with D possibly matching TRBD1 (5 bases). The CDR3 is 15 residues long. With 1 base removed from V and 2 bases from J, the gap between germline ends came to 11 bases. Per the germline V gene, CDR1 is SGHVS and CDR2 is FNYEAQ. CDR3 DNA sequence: TGTGCCAGCAGCTTAGGGGGCAGGAGACAAGAGACCCAGTACTTC. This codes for CASSLGGRRQETQYF.

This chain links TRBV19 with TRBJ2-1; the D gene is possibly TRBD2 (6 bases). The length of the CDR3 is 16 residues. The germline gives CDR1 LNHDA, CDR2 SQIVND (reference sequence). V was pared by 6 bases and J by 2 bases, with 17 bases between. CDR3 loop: CASRILGGATYNEQFF. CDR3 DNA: TGTGCCAGTAGAATTTTGGGGGGAGCTACCTACAATGAGCAGTTCTTC.

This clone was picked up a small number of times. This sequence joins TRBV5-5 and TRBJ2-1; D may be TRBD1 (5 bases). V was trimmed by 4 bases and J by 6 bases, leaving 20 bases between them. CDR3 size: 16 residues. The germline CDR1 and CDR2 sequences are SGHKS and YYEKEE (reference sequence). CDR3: CASSTGRADLFNEQFF. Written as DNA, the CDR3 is TGTGCCAGCAGCACAGGCCGGGCCGACCTATTCAATGAGCAGTTCTTC.

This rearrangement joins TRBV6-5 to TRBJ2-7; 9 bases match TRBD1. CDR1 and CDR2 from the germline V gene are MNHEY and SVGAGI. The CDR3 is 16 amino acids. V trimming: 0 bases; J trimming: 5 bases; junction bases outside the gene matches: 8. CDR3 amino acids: CASSYSYGTGLHEQYF. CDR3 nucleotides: TGTGCCAGCAGTTACTCGTATGGGACAGGGTTACACGAGCAGTACTTC.

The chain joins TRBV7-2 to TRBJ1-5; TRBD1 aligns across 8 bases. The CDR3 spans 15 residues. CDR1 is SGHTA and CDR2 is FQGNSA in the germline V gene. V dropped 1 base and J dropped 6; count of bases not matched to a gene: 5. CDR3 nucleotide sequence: TGTGCCAGCAGCTTAGGGGCAGGGGGCACTCAGCCCCAGCATTTT. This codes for CASSLGAGGTQPQHF.

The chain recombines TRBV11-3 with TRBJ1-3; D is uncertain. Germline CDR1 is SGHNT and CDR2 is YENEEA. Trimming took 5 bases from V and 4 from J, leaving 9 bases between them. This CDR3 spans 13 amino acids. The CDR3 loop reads CASSHGPGNTIYF. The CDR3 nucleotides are TGTGCCAGCAGCCATGGGCCCGGAAACACCATATATTTT.

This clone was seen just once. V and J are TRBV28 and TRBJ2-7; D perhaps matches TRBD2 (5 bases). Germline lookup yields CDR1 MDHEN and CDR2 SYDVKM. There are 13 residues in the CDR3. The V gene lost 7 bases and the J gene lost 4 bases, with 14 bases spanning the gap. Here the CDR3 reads CASTRPGMYEQYF. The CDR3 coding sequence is TGTGCCAGCACCCGCCCGGGGATGTACGAGCAGTACTTC.